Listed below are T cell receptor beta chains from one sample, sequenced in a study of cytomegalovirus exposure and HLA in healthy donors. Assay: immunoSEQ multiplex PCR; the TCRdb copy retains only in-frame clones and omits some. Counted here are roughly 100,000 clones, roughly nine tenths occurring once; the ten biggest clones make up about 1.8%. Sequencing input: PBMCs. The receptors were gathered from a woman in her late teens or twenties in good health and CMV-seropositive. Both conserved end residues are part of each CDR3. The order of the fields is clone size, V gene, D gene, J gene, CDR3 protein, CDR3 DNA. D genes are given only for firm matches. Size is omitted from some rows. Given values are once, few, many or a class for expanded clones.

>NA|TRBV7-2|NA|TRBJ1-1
CASSLEGGGRPEAFF
TGTGCCAGCAGCTTAGAGGGCGGAGGAAGACCTGAAGCTTTCTTT
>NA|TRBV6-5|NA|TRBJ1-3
CASSYSGLSLGNTIYF
TGTGCCAGCAGTTACTCGGGACTTTCCTTGGGAAACACCATATATTTT
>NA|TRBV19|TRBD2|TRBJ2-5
CASNSGGAETQYF
TGTGCCAGTAACAGCGGGGGGGCGGAGACCCAGTACTTC
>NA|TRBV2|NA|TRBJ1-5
CASSQKGGAYQPQHF
TGTGCCAGCAGCCAAAAAGGGGGGGCCTATCAGCCCCAGCATTTT
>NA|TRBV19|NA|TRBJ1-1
CASLLGGTEAFF
TGTGCCAGCCTTCTCGGGGGGACTGAAGCTTTCTTT
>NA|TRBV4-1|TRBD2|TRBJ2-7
CASSQEVPSGDYEQYF
TGCGCCAGCAGCCAAGAGGTCCCTAGCGGGGACTACGAGCAGTACTTC
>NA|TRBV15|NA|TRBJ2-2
CATSRRGELFF
TGTGCCACCAGCAGGAGAGGGGAGCTGTTTTTT
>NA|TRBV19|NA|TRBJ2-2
CASSIGHTGELFF
TGTGCCAGTAGTATCGGTCACACCGGGGAGCTGTTTTTT
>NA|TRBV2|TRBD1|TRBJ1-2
CASILEGTGSPTRGYTF
TGTGCCAGCATCCTAGAAGGGACAGGGTCCCCGACGCGCGGCTACACCTTC
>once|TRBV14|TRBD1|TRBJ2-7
CASSQVRDRGKNEQYF
TGTGCCAGCAGCCAAGTCCGGGACAGGGGTAAGAACGAGCAGTACTTC
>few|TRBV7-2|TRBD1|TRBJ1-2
CASSSSRGLGYGYTF
TGTGCCAGCAGCTCCTCTAGGGGGCTAGGCTATGGCTACACCTTC
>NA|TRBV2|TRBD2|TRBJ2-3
CASRSTSGDTDTQYF
TGTGCCAGCAGATCGACTAGCGGGGACACAGATACGCAGTATTTT
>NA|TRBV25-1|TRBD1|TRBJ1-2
CASSWTGDGYTF
TGTGCCAGCAGTTGGACAGGGGATGGCTACACCTTC
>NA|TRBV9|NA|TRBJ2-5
CASSVDAGWETQYF
TGTGCCAGCAGCGTAGATGCGGGCTGGGAGACCCAGTACTTC